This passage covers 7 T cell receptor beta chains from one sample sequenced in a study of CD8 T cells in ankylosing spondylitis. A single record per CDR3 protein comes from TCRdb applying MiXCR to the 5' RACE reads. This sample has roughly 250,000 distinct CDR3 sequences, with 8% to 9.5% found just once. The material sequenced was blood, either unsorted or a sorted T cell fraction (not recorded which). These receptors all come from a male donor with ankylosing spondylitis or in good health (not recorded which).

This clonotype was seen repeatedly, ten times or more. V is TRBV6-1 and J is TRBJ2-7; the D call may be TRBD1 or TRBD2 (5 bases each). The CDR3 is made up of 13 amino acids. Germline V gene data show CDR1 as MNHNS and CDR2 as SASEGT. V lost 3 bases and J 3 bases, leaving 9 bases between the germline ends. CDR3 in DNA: TGTGCCAGCAGTGACTGGGACGGCTACGAGCAGTACTTC. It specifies CASSDWDGYEQYF.

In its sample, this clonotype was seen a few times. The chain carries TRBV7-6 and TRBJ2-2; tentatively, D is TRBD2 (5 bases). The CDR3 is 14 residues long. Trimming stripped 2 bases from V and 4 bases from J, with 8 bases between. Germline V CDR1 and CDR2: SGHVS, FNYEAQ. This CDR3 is CASSLTEATGELFF. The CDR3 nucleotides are TGTGCCAGCAGCTTAACGGAGGCCACCGGGGAGCTGTTTTTT. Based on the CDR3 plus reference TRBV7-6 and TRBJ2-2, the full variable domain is GAGVSQSPRYKVTKRGQDVALRCDPISGHVSLYWYRQALGQGPEFLTYFNYEAQQDKSGLPNDRFSAERPEGSISTLTIQRTEQRDSAMYRCASSLTEATGELFFGEGSRLTVL.

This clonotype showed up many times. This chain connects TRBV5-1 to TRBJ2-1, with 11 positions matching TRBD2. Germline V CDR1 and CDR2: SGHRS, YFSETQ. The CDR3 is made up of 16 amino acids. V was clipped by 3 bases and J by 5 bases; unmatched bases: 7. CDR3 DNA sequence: TGCGCCAGCAGCTGGCCCGGGACTAGCGGACACAATGAGCAGTTCTTC. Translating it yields CASSWPGTSGHNEQFF.

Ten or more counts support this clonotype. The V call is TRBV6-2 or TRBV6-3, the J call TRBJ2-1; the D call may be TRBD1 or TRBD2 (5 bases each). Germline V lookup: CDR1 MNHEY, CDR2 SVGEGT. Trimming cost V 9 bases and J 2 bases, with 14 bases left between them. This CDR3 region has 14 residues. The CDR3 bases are TGTGCCAGTAAGGGGCTAGCCGCCTACAATGAGCAGTTCTTC. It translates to CASKGLAAYNEQFF.

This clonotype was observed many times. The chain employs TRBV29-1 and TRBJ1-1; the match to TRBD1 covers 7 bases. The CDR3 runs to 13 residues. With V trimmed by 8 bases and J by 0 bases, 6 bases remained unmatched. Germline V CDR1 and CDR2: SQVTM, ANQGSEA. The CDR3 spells CSFQGTVNTEAFF. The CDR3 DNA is TGCAGCTTCCAGGGGACAGTGAACACTGAAGCTTTCTTT.

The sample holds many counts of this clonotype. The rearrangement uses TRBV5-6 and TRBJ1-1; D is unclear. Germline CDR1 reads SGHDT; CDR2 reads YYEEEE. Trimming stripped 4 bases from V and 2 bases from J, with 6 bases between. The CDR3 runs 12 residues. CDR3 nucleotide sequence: TGTGCCAGCAGCCAGGACAACACTGAAGCTTTCTTT. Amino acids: CASSQDNTEAFF.

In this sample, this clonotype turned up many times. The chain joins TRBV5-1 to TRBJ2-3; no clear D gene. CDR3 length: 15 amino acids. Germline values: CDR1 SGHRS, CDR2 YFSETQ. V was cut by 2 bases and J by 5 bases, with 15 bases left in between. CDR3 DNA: TGCGCCAGCAGCTTCACACTTCGATCACAAGATACGCAGTATTTT. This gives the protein CASSFTLRSQDTQYF.